Following are 30 T cell receptor beta chains from one sample sequenced in a study of cytomegalovirus exposure and HLA in healthy donors. Repertoires were generated with immunoSEQ multiplex PCR, while TCRdb's copy carries only in-frame clones and drops some. The data show roughly 200,000 clones, around 86% seen once. Sequenced: PBMCs. All receptors come from a man aged 25-45 years in good health and CMV-seropositive.

The gene calls are TRBV9 and TRBJ2-3; no clear D gene. V shed 4 bases and J shed 0 bases, with 12 bases lying between them. CDR3 length: 15 amino acids. Germline V gene data show CDR1 as SGDLS and CDR2 as YYNGEE. As DNA, the CDR3 is TGTGCCAGCAGCTTAAATCCGGGTAGCACAGATACGCAGTATTTT. Translation gives CASSLNPGSTDTQYF.

The rearrangement links TRBV5-4 to TRBJ1-1; D gene unclear. V lost 6 bases, J lost 0 bases, and 12 bases lay in between. The CDR3 sequence is 14 residues long. From germline, CDR1 is SGHNT and CDR2 YYREEE (reference sequence). CDR3 nucleotide sequence: TGTGCCAGCAAGTTCTATGGGCTGAACACTGAAGCTTTCTTT. Its translation: CASKFYGLNTEAFF.

The chain is built from TRBV4-1 and TRBJ1-2; TRBD1 might be the D (6 bases). The CDR3 loop spans 16 amino acids. Germline CDR1 is MGHRA and CDR2 is YSYEKL. The V gene lost 2 bases and the J gene lost 2 bases, with 15 bases spanning the gap. This chain's CDR3 is CASSQLQGSANYGYTF. The DNA of the CDR3 is TGCGCCAGCAGCCAACTCCAGGGGAGCGCGAACTATGGCTACACCTTC.

The chain employs TRBV6-1 and TRBJ2-5; TRBD2 matches 8 bases. Germline V gives CDR1 MNHNS, CDR2 SASEGT. CDR3 length equals 14 residues. The trim removed 7 bases at V and 9 bases at J, leaving 13 bases unmatched. Written as DNA, the CDR3 is TGTGCCAGCACCCCCTCGGGGGGGGCGACGGCCCAGTACTTC. Its translation: CASTPSGGATAQYF.

J is TRBJ1-5 and V is TRBV30, with TRBD1 matching 9 bases. J was trimmed by 6 bases and V by 2 bases; bases with no gene match: 14. CDR1 is GTSNPN and CDR2 is SVGIG in the germline V gene (reference sequence). The CDR3 consists of 17 residues. CDR3 DNA: TGTGCCTGGAGTCCGCCAACTTTGGACAGGGGCCTTCAGCCCCAGCATTTT. Protein sequence: CAWSPPTLDRGLQPQHF.

The chain recombines TRBV15 with TRBJ1-5, with D perhaps TRBD1 (6 bases). Germline V CDR1 and CDR2: LNHNV, YYDKDF (reference sequence). Trimming took 0 bases from V and 3 from J, leaving 12 bases between them. CDR3 length equals 16 residues. The chain's CDR3 is CATSRDRGIVNQPQHF. For the CDR3, the DNA is TGTGCCACCAGCAGAGATAGGGGGATTGTCAATCAGCCCCAGCATTTT. Complete variable domain (other parts from reference TRBV15 and TRBJ1-5): DAMVIQNPRYQVTQFGKPVTLSCSQTLNHNVMYWYQQKSSQAPKLLFHYYDKDFNNEADTPDNFQSRRPNTSFCFLDIRSPGLGDTAMYLCATSRDRGIVNQPQHFGDGTRLSIL.

This clone has more than one count but fewer than ten. This sequence joins TRBV28 and TRBJ1-5; D is unclear. Trimming took off 5 bases at V and 7 bases at J, with 15 bases between the two ends. This CDR3 contains 14 residues. The V gene's germline CDR1 is MDHEN and CDR2 SYDVKM. The CDR3: CASSAPHSPQPQHF. The CDR3, as DNA: TGTGCCAGCAGTGCCCCCCACAGTCCGCAGCCCCAGCATTTT. The whole variable domain, remainder taken from reference TRBV28 and TRBJ1-5, is DVKVTQSSRYLVKRTGEKVFLECVQDMDHENMFWYRQDPGLGLRLIYFSYDVKMKEKGDIPEGYSVSREKKERFSLILESASTNQTSMYLCASSAPHSPQPQHFGDGTRLSIL.

The chain combines TRBV28 with TRBJ2-7; 12 bases map to TRBD2. Germline V lookup: CDR1 MDHEN, CDR2 SYDVKM. Trimming took 4 bases from V and 4 from J; bases not matched to a gene: 11. The CDR3 loop spans 17 amino acids. CDR3 DNA: TGTGCCAGCAGTTCCCTATCGACTAGCGGGAGAGGGTACGAGCAGTACTTC. It is translated as CASSSLSTSGRGYEQYF. The entire variable domain, with the rest obtained from reference TRBV28 and TRBJ2-7, is as follows: DVKVTQSSRYLVKRTGEKVFLECVQDMDHENMFWYRQDPGLGLRLIYFSYDVKMKEKGDIPEGYSVSREKKERFSLILESASTNQTSMYLCASSSLSTSGRGYEQYFGPGTRLTVT.

The chain couples TRBV7-9 to TRBJ1-3; D not certain. Germline V gene data show CDR1 as SEHNR and CDR2 as FQNEAQ (reference sequence). Deletions cut 5 bases from V and 0 bases from J, with 2 bases between. The CDR3 has 12 residues. The CDR3 DNA is TGTGCCAGCAGCCGCTCTGGAAACACCATATATTTT. It yields the protein CASSRSGNTIYF.

The rearrangement joins TRBV7-7 to TRBJ2-6; unclear D gene. The V end was cut by 3 bases, the J end by 0 bases, with 9 bases between. CDR3 length equals 16 residues. Germline lookup yields CDR1 SSHAT and CDR2 FNYEAQ (reference sequence). The CDR3 spells CASSFHGSSGANVLTF. The CDR3, as DNA: TGTGCCAGCAGCTTTCATGGCAGCTCTGGGGCCAACGTCCTGACTTTC.

The gene calls are TRBV7-2 and TRBJ2-5, with 7 bases that match TRBD2. Per germline, CDR1 SGHTA and CDR2 FQGNSA. There are 15 residues in the CDR3. Germline trimming cut 9 bases from V and 2 bases from J; bases unmatched to any gene: 12. The CDR3 coding sequence is TGTGCCAGTACCGGAGGGCGGGAGAGACAAGAGACCCAGTACTTC. Its protein product is CASTGGRERQETQYF.

The chain links TRBV5-1 to TRBJ1-1; D is unclear. V gave up 5 bases and J gave up 1 base, with 15 bases separating them. The CDR3 is made up of 15 amino acids. In germline, CDR1 is SGHRS, CDR2 YFSETQ. CDR3: CASRLVAIKNTEAFF. The CDR3 bases are TGCGCCAGCAGACTCGTGGCCATAAAGAACACTGAAGCTTTCTTT.

In the case of this clone: Different DNA sequences within this sample yield the same CDR3. The rearrangement links TRBV6-5 to TRBJ1-1; D is undetermined. Germline V gives CDR1 MNHEY, CDR2 SVGAGI. V lost 0 bases and J lost 2, with 7 bases in between. This CDR3 spans 14 amino acids. CDR3: CASSYSGLNTEAFF. In DNA form, the CDR3 reads TGTGCCAGCAGTTACTCCGGGCTAAACACTGAAGCTTTCTTT.

This rearrangement joins TRBV14 to TRBJ1-1; possible D gene TRBD1, 5 bases. The CDR3 runs 15 residues. V was pared by 4 bases and J by 5 bases, with 17 bases between. The germline gives CDR1 SGHDN, CDR2 FVKESK. CDR3 sequence reads: CASSPIQVSRTEAFF. Written as DNA, the CDR3 is TGTGCCAGCAGCCCGATACAGGTCTCGAGGACTGAAGCTTTCTTT.

Notes on this clone: One junction end disagrees with the germline gene, perhaps due to a read error. V is TRBV20-1 and J is TRBJ2-3; weak D call: TRBD2 (8 bases). Germline-derived CDR1 and CDR2 are DFQATT and SNEGSKA (reference sequence). This CDR3 comprises 11 residues. CDR3 protein: CSAGLGGAAVF. The CDR3 nucleotides read TGCAGTGCGGGACTAGGGGGCGCCGCGGTTTTT.

V is TRBV7-9 and J is TRBJ2-6; D unresolved. Looked up from germline, CDR1 is SEHNR and CDR2 is FQNEAQ (reference sequence). V gave up 7 bases and J gave up 0 bases, with 7 bases separating them. CDR3 length: 14 amino acids. The CDR3 sequence is CASMESSGANVLTF. The CDR3 coding sequence is TGTGCCAGCATGGAGAGCTCTGGGGCCAACGTCCTGACTTTC.

V is TRBV4-1 and J is TRBJ2-7; possible D gene TRBD2, 6 bases. The CDR3 contains 15 residues. Germline loops: CDR1 MGHRA, CDR2 YSYEKL. V was cut by 2 bases and J by 4 bases, with 15 bases left in between. As DNA, the CDR3 is TGCGCCAGCAGCCAAACTGGCGGGACTGGGTACGAGCAGTACTTC. As protein: CASSQTGGTGYEQYF.

V usage is TRBV2 and J usage is TRBJ1-1; TRBD1 matches 7 bases. The trim removed 10 bases at V and 5 bases at J, leaving 13 bases unmatched. The CDR3 has 14 residues. Germline lookup yields CDR1 SNHLY and CDR2 FYNNEI. CDR3 nucleotides: TGTGCCACCGCAGGGGGTACGGGAAGGACTGAAGCTTTCTTT. This gives the protein CATAGGTGRTEAFF.

V and J are TRBV28 and TRBJ1-2, with D maybe TRBD1 (5 bases). The CDR3 has 16 residues. CDR1 MDHEN and CDR2 SYDVKM come from the germline V gene. V was trimmed by 6 bases and J by 4 bases, leaving 21 bases between them. CDR3 residues: CASRDNPPPLFYGYTF. CDR3 nucleotide sequence: TGTGCCAGCAGGGACAATCCACCCCCCCTCTTCTATGGCTACACCTTC.

About this clone: The germline gene is not matched at one end of the junction; a read error may be the cause. The rearrangement joins TRBV6-1 to TRBJ2-5; D is undetermined. The CDR3 totals 11 residues. Germline-derived CDR1 and CDR2 are MNHNS and SASEGT. CDR3 in amino acids: CTSSIQETQYF. In nucleotides, the CDR3 is TGTACCAGCAGTATACAAGAGACCCAGTACTTC.

V usage is TRBV29-1 and J usage is TRBJ1-1, with 8 bases identical to TRBD1. The ends lost 8 bases at V and 5 bases at J; junction bases unmatched: 10. Germline V gene data show CDR1 as SQVTM and CDR2 as ANQGSEA. The CDR3 covers 13 residues. The CDR3 is CSYRDRRSTEAFF. DNA of the CDR3: TGCAGCTACCGGGACAGGAGGAGTACTGAAGCTTTCTTT.

This clone is a singleton in its sample. The chain carries TRBV2 and TRBJ2-7; possibly TRBD2 for D (6 bases). CDR1 and CDR2 from the germline V gene are SNHLY and FYNNEI. CDR3 length equals 14 residues. V was cut by 7 bases and J by 5 bases, with 18 bases left in between. The CDR3, as DNA: TGTGCCAGCAATCCTTTTGGAGGGGAAAACGAGCAGTACTTC. Translation gives CASNPFGGENEQYF.

The chain is built from TRBV7-3 and TRBJ2-2, with D maybe TRBD1 (6 bases). The CDR3 has 15 residues. The germline CDR1 and CDR2 sequences are SGHTA and FQGTGA. Trimming took off 1 base at V and 5 bases at J, with 11 bases between the two ends. CDR3 coding DNA: TGTGCCAGCAGCTTAATACAGGGCGGAACCGGGGAGCTGTTTTTT. This translates into CASSLIQGGTGELFF.

This chain joins TRBV2 and TRBJ2-5; D might be TRBD1 (8 bases). The CDR3 has 15 residues. Germline values: CDR1 SNHLY, CDR2 FYNNEI. The germline V and J ends were trimmed by 6 bases and 3 bases, with 17 bases remaining between them. In nucleotides, the CDR3 is TGTGCCAGCAGGGGAGGGACAGGAGGTAAAGAGACCCAGTACTTC. Its translation: CASRGGTGGKETQYF.

V and J are TRBV30 and TRBJ2-1; TRBD1 agrees at 11 bases. After removal of 5 bases from V and 10 bases from J, the junction contained 10 bases not matched to a gene. CDR1 GTSNPN and CDR2 SVGIG come from the germline V gene (reference sequence). The length of the CDR3 is 14 residues. The CDR3 region has the DNA TGTGCCTGGGATAGGGGGACAGGGGGTTTGGAGCAGTTCTTC. Translating it yields CAWDRGTGGLEQFF. Using reference TRBV30 and TRBJ2-1 for the parts outside the CDR3, the full variable domain is SQTIHQWPATLVQPVGSPLSLECTVEGTSNPNLYWYRQAAGRGLQLLFYSVGIGQISSEVPQNLSASRPQDRQFILSSKKLLLSDSGFYLCAWDRGTGGLEQFFGPGTRLTVL.

The rearrangement links TRBV12-5 to TRBJ2-7, with 7 nucleotides matching TRBD2. V was clipped by 7 bases and J by 5 bases; unmatched bases: 11. CDR1 and CDR2 (germline): LGHNT, FRNRAP. There are 14 residues in the CDR3. CDR3 protein: CASAFAGVENEQYF. The CDR3, as DNA: TGTGCTAGTGCCTTTGCGGGGGTGGAGAACGAGCAGTACTTC.

This sequence joins TRBV14 and TRBJ2-1; D gene ambiguous. Germline CDR1 and CDR2: SGHDN and FVKESK. CDR3 length: 16 residues. Trimming took 2 bases from V and 6 from J, leaving 17 bases between them. This chain's CDR3 is CASSQRAGSEINEQFF. CDR3 bases: TGTGCCAGCAGCCAACGGGCCGGATCTGAGATCAATGAGCAGTTCTTC. Complete variable domain (other parts from reference TRBV14 and TRBJ2-1): EAGVTQFPSHSVIEKGQTVTLRCDPISGHDNLYWYRRVMGKEIKFLLHFVKESKQDESGMPNNRFLAERTGGTYSTLKVQPAELEDSGVYFCASSQRAGSEINEQFFGPGTRLTVL.

The V call is TRBV11-3, the J call TRBJ2-7, with 8 bases identical to TRBD1. The CDR3 runs 14 residues. The V and J ends lost 3 bases and 5 bases, in that order; junction bases with no gene match: 6. Germline CDR1 and CDR2: SGHNT and YENEEA. CDR3 sequence reads: CASSFRGLVDEQYF. CDR3 sequence (DNA): TGTGCCAGCAGCTTCAGGGGGCTGGTCGACGAGCAGTACTTC.

The chain recombines TRBV7-6 with TRBJ2-3; D tentatively reads TRBD1 or TRBD2 (5 bases each). The CDR3 has 15 amino acids. Germline-derived CDR1 and CDR2 are SGHVS and FNYEAQ. V lost 1 base and J 4 bases, leaving 12 bases between the germline ends. This CDR3 is CASSLDPGSPDTQYF. DNA for the CDR3: TGTGCCAGCAGCTTAGACCCAGGGAGCCCAGATACGCAGTATTTT.

The chain joins TRBV9 to TRBJ2-1, with 10 bases aligning to TRBD2. Losses at the gene ends were 0 bases for V and 4 bases for J; bases not matched to a gene: 4. Per the germline V gene, CDR1 is SGDLS and CDR2 is YYNGEE. This CDR3 has 16 residues. Here the CDR3 reads CASSVGLAGVYNEQFF. CDR3 coding DNA: TGTGCCAGCAGCGTAGGGCTAGCGGGGGTGTACAATGAGCAGTTCTTC.